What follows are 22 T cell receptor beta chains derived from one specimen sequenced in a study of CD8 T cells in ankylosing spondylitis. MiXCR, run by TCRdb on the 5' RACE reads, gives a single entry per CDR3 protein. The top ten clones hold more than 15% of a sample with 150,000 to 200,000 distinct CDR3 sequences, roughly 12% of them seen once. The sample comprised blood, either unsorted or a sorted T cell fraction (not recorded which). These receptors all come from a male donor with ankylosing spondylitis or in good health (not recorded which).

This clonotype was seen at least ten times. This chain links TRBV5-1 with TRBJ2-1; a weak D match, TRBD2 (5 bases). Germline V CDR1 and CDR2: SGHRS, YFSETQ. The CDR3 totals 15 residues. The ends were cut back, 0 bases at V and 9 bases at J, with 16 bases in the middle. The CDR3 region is CASSLGAESASEQFF. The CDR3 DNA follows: TGCGCCAGCAGCTTGGGAGCGGAGTCCGCAAGTGAGCAGTTCTTC.

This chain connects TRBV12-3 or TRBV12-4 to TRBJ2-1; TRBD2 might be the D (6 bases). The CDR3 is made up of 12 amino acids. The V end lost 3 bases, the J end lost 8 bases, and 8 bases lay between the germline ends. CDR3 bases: TGTGCCAGCAGTTTCGGGGGATATGAGCAGTTCTTC. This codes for CASSFGGYEQFF.

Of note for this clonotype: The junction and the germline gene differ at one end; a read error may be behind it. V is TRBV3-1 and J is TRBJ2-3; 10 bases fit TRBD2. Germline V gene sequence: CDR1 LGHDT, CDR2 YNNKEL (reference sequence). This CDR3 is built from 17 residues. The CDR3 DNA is TGTGCCAGCTGCCAAGATCGGGTTAGCGGGGGGCCAGATACGCAGTATTTT. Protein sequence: CASCQDRVSGGPDTQYF.

The CDR3 DNA reads as TGCGCCAGCAGCCCAGGGACAGGCGATCTGAACACTGAAGCTTTCTTT. This gives the protein CASSPGTGDLNTEAFF. The chain uses TRBV5-1 and TRBJ1-1, with 8 bases lining up with TRBD1. The CDR3 is 16 amino acids. The trim removed 4 bases at V and 0 bases at J, leaving 8 bases unmatched. Germline CDR1 and CDR2: SGHRS and YFSETQ.

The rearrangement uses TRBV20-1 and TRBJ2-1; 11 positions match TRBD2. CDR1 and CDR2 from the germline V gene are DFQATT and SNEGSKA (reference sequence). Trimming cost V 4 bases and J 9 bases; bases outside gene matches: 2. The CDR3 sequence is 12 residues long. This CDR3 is CSAMGLAAEQFF. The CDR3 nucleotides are TGCAGTGCTATGGGACTAGCGGCTGAGCAGTTCTTC.

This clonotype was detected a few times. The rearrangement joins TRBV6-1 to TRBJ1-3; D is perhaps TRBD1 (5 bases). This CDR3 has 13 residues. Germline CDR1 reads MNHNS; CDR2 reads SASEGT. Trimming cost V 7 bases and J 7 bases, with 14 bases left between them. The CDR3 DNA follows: TGTGCCAGCATGATGACAGAGCCCAACACCATATATTTT. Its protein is CASMMTEPNTIYF.

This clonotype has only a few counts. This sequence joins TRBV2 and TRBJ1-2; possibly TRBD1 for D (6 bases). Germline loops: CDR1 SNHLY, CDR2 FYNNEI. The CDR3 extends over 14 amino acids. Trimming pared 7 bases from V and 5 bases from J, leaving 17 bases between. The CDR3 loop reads CASMAEGGYYGYTF. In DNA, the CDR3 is TGTGCCAGCATGGCGGAGGGGGGATATTATGGCTACACCTTC.

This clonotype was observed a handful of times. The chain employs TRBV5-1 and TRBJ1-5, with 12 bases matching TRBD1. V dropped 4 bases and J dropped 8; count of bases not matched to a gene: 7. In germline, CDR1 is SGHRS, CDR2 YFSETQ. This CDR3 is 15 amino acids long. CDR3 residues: CASSPGDRGREPQHF. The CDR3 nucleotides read TGCGCCAGCAGCCCCGGGGACAGGGGGCGCGAGCCCCAGCATTTT.

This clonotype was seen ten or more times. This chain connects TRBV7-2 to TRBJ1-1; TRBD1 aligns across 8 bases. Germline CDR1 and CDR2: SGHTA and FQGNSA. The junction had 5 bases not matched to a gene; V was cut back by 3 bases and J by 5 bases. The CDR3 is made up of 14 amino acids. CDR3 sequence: CASSLTGAGTEAFF. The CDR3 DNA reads TGTGCCAGCAGCTTGACAGGGGCCGGGACTGAAGCTTTCTTT.

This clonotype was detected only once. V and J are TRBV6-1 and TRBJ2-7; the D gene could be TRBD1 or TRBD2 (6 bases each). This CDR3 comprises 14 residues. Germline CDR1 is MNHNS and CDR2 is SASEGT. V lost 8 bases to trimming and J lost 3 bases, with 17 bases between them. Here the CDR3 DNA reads TGTGCCAGCCCTAAACGGGGGCCTGACTACGAGCAGTACTTC. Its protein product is CASPKRGPDYEQYF.

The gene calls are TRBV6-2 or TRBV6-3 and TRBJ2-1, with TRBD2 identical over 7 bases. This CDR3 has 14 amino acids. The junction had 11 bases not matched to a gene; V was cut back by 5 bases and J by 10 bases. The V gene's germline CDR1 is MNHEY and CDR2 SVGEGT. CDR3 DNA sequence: TGTGCCAGCAGTCAGTCGGGAGGCCCGTGGGAGCAGTTCTTC. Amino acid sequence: CASSQSGGPWEQFF.

The CDR3 nucleotides read TGTGCCAGCAGTGATATCGGGGACGGGATGAACACTGAAGCTTTCTTT. Translating gives CASSDIGDGMNTEAFF. This chain links TRBV5-6 with TRBJ1-1, with a weak D call TRBD1 (5 bases). The germline CDR1 and CDR2 sequences are SGHDT and YYEEEE. The CDR3 is 16 amino acids. Between the trimmed V and J ends, which lost 5 bases and 0 bases, there was a span of 17 bases.

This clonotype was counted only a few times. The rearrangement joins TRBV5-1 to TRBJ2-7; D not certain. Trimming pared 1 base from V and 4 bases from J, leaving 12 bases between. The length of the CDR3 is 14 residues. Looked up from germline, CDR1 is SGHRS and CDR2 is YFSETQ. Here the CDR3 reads CASSLSDNLYEQYF. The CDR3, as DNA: TGCGCCAGCAGCTTGTCAGACAACTTGTACGAGCAGTACTTC.

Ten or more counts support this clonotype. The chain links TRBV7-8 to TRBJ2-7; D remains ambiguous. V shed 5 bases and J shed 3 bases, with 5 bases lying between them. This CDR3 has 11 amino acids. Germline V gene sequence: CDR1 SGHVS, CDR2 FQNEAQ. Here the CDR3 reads CASSDDYEQYF. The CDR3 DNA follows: TGTGCCAGCAGCGACGACTACGAGCAGTACTTC.

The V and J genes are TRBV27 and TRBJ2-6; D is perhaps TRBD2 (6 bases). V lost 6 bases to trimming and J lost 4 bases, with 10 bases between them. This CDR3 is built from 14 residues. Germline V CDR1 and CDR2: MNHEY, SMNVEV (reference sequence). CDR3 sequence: CASSPSAGANVLTF. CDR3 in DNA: TGTGCCAGCAGCCCTAGCGCCGGGGCCAACGTCCTGACTTTC.

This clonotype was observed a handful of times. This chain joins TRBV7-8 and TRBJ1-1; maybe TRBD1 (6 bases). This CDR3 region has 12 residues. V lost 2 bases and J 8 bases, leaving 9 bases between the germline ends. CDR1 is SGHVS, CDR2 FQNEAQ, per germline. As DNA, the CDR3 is TGTGCCAGCAGCTTAATCGACAGGGAAGCTTTCTTT. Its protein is CASSLIDREAFF.

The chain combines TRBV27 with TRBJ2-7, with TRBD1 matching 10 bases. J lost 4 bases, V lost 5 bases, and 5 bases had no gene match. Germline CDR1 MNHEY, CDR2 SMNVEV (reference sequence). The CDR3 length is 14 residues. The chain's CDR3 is CASSVRTGGYEQYF. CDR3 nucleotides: TGTGCCAGCAGTGTCAGGACAGGGGGGTACGAGCAGTACTTC.

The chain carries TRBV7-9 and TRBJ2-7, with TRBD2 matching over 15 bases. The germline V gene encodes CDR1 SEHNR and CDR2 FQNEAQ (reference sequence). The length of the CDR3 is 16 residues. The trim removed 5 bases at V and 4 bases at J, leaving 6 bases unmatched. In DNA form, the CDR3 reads TGTGCCAGCAGCCCGGGACTAGCGGGAGGTGGATACGAGCAGTACTTC. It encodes CASSPGLAGGGYEQYF.

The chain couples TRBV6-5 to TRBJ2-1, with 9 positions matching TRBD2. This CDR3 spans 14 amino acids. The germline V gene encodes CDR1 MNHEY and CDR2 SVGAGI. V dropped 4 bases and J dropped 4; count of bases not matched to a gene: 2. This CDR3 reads CASSSSGGYNEQFF. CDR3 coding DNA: TGTGCCAGCAGTTCCAGCGGGGGGTACAATGAGCAGTTCTTC.

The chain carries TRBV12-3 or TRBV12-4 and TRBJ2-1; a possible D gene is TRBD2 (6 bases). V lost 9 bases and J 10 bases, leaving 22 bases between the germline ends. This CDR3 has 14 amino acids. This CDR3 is CARPPELAGGEQFF. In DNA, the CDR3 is TGTGCCAGACCACCCGAACTAGCCGGAGGGGAGCAGTTCTTC.

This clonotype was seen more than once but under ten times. CDR3 nucleotides: TGCGCCAGCGCGAATCCCATTAATTCACCCCTCCACTTT. It codes for CASANPINSPLHF. The chain joins TRBV4-1 to TRBJ1-6; D is unresolved. V was clipped by 8 bases and J by 6 bases, with 11 bases between them. The length of the CDR3 is 13 residues. Germline lookup yields CDR1 MGHRA and CDR2 YSYEKL.

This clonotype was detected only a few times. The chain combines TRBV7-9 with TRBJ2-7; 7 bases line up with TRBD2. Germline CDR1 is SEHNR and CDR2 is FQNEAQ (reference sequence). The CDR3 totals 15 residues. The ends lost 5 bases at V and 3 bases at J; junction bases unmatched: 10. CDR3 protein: CASSTPGLPIYEQYF. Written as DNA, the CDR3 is TGTGCCAGCAGCACGCCGGGACTACCGATCTACGAGCAGTACTTC.